Described below is a single TCR beta chain sequence and its context. This sample was taken from a study of blood T cell repertoires in COVID-19. Sequencing was performed with immunoSEQ multiplex PCR; in TCRdb, only in-frame clones are kept and a portion is missing. The sample consists of 340,000 or so clones, 65% to 90% of them appearing once. V was pared by 4 bases and J by 8 bases, with 18 bases between. Germline assignment: CDR1 SGHNT and CDR2 YYREEE (reference sequence). The CDR3 extends over 15 amino acids. J is TRBJ1-4 and V is TRBV5-4; D is possibly TRBD1 (5 bases). The source material was PBMCs or T cells enriched from blood (not recorded which). The source of this sequence is a woman in her thirties or forties with acute COVID-19. CDR3 protein: CASSPAKGSGEKLFF. The DNA of the CDR3 is TGTGCCAGCAGCCCAGCTAAGGGGAGCGGGGAAAAACTGTTTTTT.